Listed here are 18 T cell receptor beta chains from one sample, sequenced in a study of blood T cell repertoires in COVID-19. This table comes from immunoSEQ multiplex PCR, and its TCRdb copy is limited to in-frame clones, with some not included. The sample records roughly 320,000 clones, just over 85% being singletons. The material sequenced was PBMCs or T cells enriched from blood (not recorded which). Receptors originate from a young man who had recovered from COVID-19.

The DNA for the CDR3 is TGTGCCAGCAGTGAACGAGTAATGAACACTGAAGCTTTCTTT. Its translation: CASSERVMNTEAFF. The rearrangement uses TRBV6-1 and TRBJ1-1; D ambiguous. The germline V gene encodes CDR1 MNHNS and CDR2 SASEGT. This CDR3 contains 14 residues. Trimming shortened V by 2 bases and J by 0 bases, and 7 bases separated the two germline ends.

The rearrangement joins TRBV18 to TRBJ2-1; D perhaps matches TRBD1 (6 bases). The germline gives CDR1 KGHSH, CDR2 LQKENI. This CDR3 contains 16 residues. With 3 bases removed from V and 0 bases from J, the gap between germline ends came to 12 bases. The DNA of the CDR3 is TGTGCCAGCTCACCGCAGACAGGTAGCTCCTACAATGAGCAGTTCTTC. This encodes CASSPQTGSSYNEQFF.

The J gene is TRBJ2-1, the V gene TRBV3-1 (or the pseudogene TRBV3-2); TRBD1 matches at 9 bases. The CDR3 sequence is 16 residues long. Germline CDR1 LGHDT, CDR2 YNNKEL (reference sequence). The trim removed 6 bases at V and 2 bases at J, leaving 8 bases unmatched. The CDR3 loop reads CASSQTGTGTYNEQFF. The CDR3 DNA is TGTGCCAGCAGTCAGACCGGGACAGGGACCTACAATGAGCAGTTCTTC.

This rearrangement joins TRBV27 to TRBJ1-2; 8 bases agree with TRBD1. The CDR3 consists of 17 residues. V lost 5 bases and J lost 2; bases outside the gene matches: 13. The germline CDR1 and CDR2 sequences are MNHEY and SMNVEV (reference sequence). In DNA form, the CDR3 reads TGTGCCAGCAGTCCAAGAGACAGGGGTGTATGGAACTATGGCTACACCTTC. This codes for CASSPRDRGVWNYGYTF.

V is TRBV7-2 and J is TRBJ1-2; no definite D call. The length of the CDR3 is 16 residues. The ends were cut back, 4 bases at V and 3 bases at J, with 18 bases in the middle. Germline CDR1 SGHTA, CDR2 FQGNSA. In DNA form, the CDR3 reads TGTGCCAGCAGCTCGCGAGGTACGGTGTCAGACTATGGCTACACCTTC. Residues: CASSSRGTVSDYGYTF.

The rearrangement joins TRBV23-1 to TRBJ1-5, with TRBD1 identical over 10 bases. TRBV23-1 is an open reading frame whose function is uncertain. This CDR3 comprises 17 residues. Trimming at V came to 7 bases and at J to 6 bases, leaving 15 bases not matched to a gene. The CDR3 loop is CASNMTGGAEDGQPQHF. The CDR3 bases are TGCGCCAGCAACATGACAGGGGGCGCGGAGGACGGTCAGCCCCAGCATTTT.

The V gene is TRBV11-3, the J gene TRBJ2-1, with TRBD1 matching over 9 bases. The ends lost 2 bases at V and 4 bases at J; junction bases unmatched: 15. CDR3 length: 19 amino acids. The V gene's germline CDR1 is SGHNT and CDR2 YENEEA. The CDR3 sequence: CASSLNGAGTGIWYNEQFF. CDR3 nucleotide sequence: TGTGCCAGCAGCTTAAATGGCGCCGGGACAGGGATTTGGTACAATGAGCAGTTCTTC. The entire variable domain, with the rest obtained from reference TRBV11-3 and TRBJ2-1, is as follows: EAGVVQSPRYKIIEKKQPVAFWCNPISGHNTLYWYLQNLGQGPELLIRYENEEAVDDSQLPKDRFSAERLKGVDSTLKIQPAELGDSAVYLCASSLNGAGTGIWYNEQFFGPGTRLTVL.

The chain has TRBV11-3 and TRBJ1-1; D unclear. The CDR3 sequence is 13 residues long. CDR1 is SGHNT and CDR2 is YENEEA in the germline V gene. Between the trimmed V and J ends, which lost 5 bases and 8 bases, there was a span of 15 bases. DNA for the CDR3: TGTGCCAGCAGCCTCACAAGGCGCGGGGAAGCTTTCTTT. As protein: CASSLTRRGEAFF.

This CDR3 reads CASGATMGGEPYEQYF. Here the CDR3 DNA reads TGTGCTAGTGGCGCAACGATGGGGGGGGAACCCTACGAGCAGTACTTC. V and J are TRBV12-5 and TRBJ2-7; 7 positions agree with TRBD2. CDR1 is LGHNT and CDR2 is FRNRAP in the germline V gene. The ends lost 6 bases at V and 2 bases at J; junction bases unmatched: 13. The CDR3 length is 16 residues.

The chain has TRBV7-2 and TRBJ2-1; TRBD2 matches 9 bases. The V segment lost 1 base and the J segment 4 bases; nucleotides outside the gene matches: 5. The CDR3 has 16 amino acids. The germline V gene has CDR1 SGHTA and CDR2 FQGNSA. Here the CDR3 reads CASSLGPSGGYNEQFF. CDR3 nucleotide sequence: TGTGCCAGCAGCTTAGGGCCCAGCGGGGGGTACAATGAGCAGTTCTTC.

In its sample, this clone was seen once. The chain has TRBV5-1 and TRBJ1-6, with TRBD1 matching 9 bases. J was trimmed by 6 bases and V by 4 bases; bases with no gene match: 8. CDR1 and CDR2 (germline): SGHRS, YFSETQ. The CDR3 totals 16 residues. This chain's CDR3 is CASSTGQGSGNSPLHF. The DNA of the CDR3 is TGCGCCAGCAGCACCGGACAGGGGTCGGGTAATTCACCCCTCCACTTT.

The genes are TRBV7-9 and TRBJ1-1; no clear D gene. The CDR3 totals 12 residues. From germline, CDR1 is SEHNR and CDR2 FQNEAQ (reference sequence). The germline V and J ends were trimmed by 5 bases and 5 bases, with 9 bases remaining between them. Here the CDR3 DNA reads TGTGCCAGCAGCACTAAGGTGACTGAAGCTTTCTTT. Protein sequence: CASSTKVTEAFF.

The rearrangement joins TRBV4-2 to TRBJ2-5; TRBD1 might be the D (6 bases). V gave up 1 base and J gave up 6 bases, with 15 bases separating them. The CDR3 has 15 amino acids. The germline gives CDR1 LGHNA, CDR2 YNFKEQ. Here the CDR3 reads CASSQGTGWWQTQYF. As DNA, the CDR3 is TGTGCCAGCAGCCAAGGAACAGGGTGGTGGCAGACCCAGTACTTC.

This clone has a single count. The chain employs TRBV6-5 and TRBJ2-7, with 11 bases fitting TRBD1. In germline, CDR1 is MNHEY, CDR2 SVGAGI. The CDR3 runs to 16 residues. J was trimmed by 4 bases and V by 4 bases; bases with no gene match: 9. Here the CDR3 DNA reads TGTGCCAGCAGTTTTTCGCCGGGACAGGGGGTTTACGAGCAGTACTTC. This sequence encodes CASSFSPGQGVYEQYF.

The V gene is TRBV5-4, the J gene TRBJ1-5, with 8 positions matching TRBD1. The CDR3 spans 15 residues. Germline V gene sequence: CDR1 SGHNT, CDR2 YYREEE (reference sequence). The ends lost 3 bases at V and 7 bases at J; junction bases unmatched: 9. CDR3 coding DNA: TGTGCCAGCAGCTCACCCAGGGGGCGGGAGCAGCCCCAGCATTTT. Protein sequence: CASSSPRGREQPQHF.

V usage is TRBV7-9 and J usage is TRBJ2-7; TRBD1 agrees at 9 bases. From germline, CDR1 is SEHNR and CDR2 FQNEAQ (reference sequence). The CDR3 is 17 residues long. The junction had 11 bases not matched to a gene; V was cut back by 5 bases and J by 0 bases. The CDR3 here is CASSRLRGQGLSYEQYF. In nucleotides, the CDR3 is TGTGCCAGCAGCCGCCTCCGAGGACAGGGGCTCTCCTACGAGCAGTACTTC. The complete variable domain, with remaining parts taken from reference TRBV7-9 and TRBJ2-7, reads DTGVSQNPRHKITKRGQNVTFRCDPISEHNRLYWYRQTLGQGPEFLTYFQNEAQLEKSRLLSDRFSAERPKGSFSTLEIQRTEQGDSAMYLCASSRLRGQGLSYEQYFGPGTRLTVT.

V gene TRBV5-6 combines with J gene TRBJ2-1; D is perhaps TRBD1 (6 bases). The V end was cut by 2 bases, the J end by 7 bases, with 13 bases between. Germline values: CDR1 SGHDT, CDR2 YYEEEE. This CDR3 region has 14 residues. CDR3 sequence: CASSFSRGRNEQFF. CDR3 nucleotide sequence: TGTGCCAGCAGCTTCAGCAGGGGAAGGAATGAGCAGTTCTTC.

The genes are TRBV4-1 and TRBJ1-5; TRBD1 might be the D (5 bases). CDR1 and CDR2 from the germline V gene are MGHRA and YSYEKL. The CDR3 length is 15 residues. The V end lost 4 bases, the J end lost 4 bases, and 14 bases lay between the germline ends. The DNA of the CDR3 is TGCGCCAGCAGCCTAGGACCCGGGGGAAATCAGCCCCAGCATTTT. Protein: CASSLGPGGNQPQHF.